This entry lists 24 T cell receptor beta chains sequenced from one sample in a study of CD8+ T cells in alopecia areata. Reverse transcription of extracted RNA yielded cDNA, which provided the sequencing template. The data were produced by immunoSEQ multiplex PCR, yet TCRdb's version contains in-frame clones alone and is incomplete. Of hundreds of thousands of clones listed, around 67% are singletons. Sequences were derived from CD4+ T cells sorted from blood, sampled at week 0. These receptor sequences come from a human donor with alopecia areata.

This clone was recorded once. The chain uses TRBV9 and TRBJ2-5; no definite D call. In germline, CDR1 is SGDLS, CDR2 YYNGEE. This CDR3 is built from 15 residues. Trimming took 0 bases from V and 5 from J, leaving 14 bases between them. The CDR3 region has the DNA TGTGCCAGCAGCGTAGGACCGAAGGGTGGGGAGACCCAGTACTTC. Protein product: CASSVGPKGGETQYF. Based on the CDR3 plus reference TRBV9 and TRBJ2-5, the full variable domain is DSGVTQTPKHLITATGQRVTLRCSPRSGDLSVYWYQQSLDQGLQFLIQYYNGEERAKGNILERFSAQQFPDLHSELNLSSLELGDSALYFCASSVGPKGGETQYFGPGTRLLVL.

This clone has only one observation. The chain is built from TRBV7-2 and TRBJ1-1; D is undetermined. Germline V gives CDR1 SGHTA, CDR2 FQGNSA. The ends were cut back, 2 bases at V and 1 base at J, with 5 bases in the middle. The CDR3 loop spans 13 amino acids. CDR3 sequence (DNA): TGTGCCAGCAGCTTACGACGGAACACTGAAGCTTTCTTT. Encoded protein: CASSLRRNTEAFF.

The chain combines TRBV5-1 with TRBJ2-1; 7 nucleotides align to TRBD2. Germline CDR1 SGHRS, CDR2 YFSETQ. The CDR3 loop spans 13 amino acids. With V trimmed by 3 bases and J by 9 bases, 6 bases remained unmatched. CDR3 loop: CASSWGGNGEQFF. In nucleotides, the CDR3 is TGCGCCAGCAGCTGGGGGGGTAACGGTGAGCAGTTCTTC.

Only a few counts were recorded for this clone. The chain carries TRBV29-1 and TRBJ1-1; D remains unclear. CDR3 length: 11 residues. Germline CDR1 SQVTM, CDR2 ANQGSEA. The ends were cut back, 7 bases at V and 0 bases at J, with 6 bases in the middle. The chain's CDR3 is CSGGLNTEAFF. The CDR3 bases are TGCAGCGGAGGCCTGAACACTGAAGCTTTCTTT. The entire variable domain, with the rest obtained from reference TRBV29-1 and TRBJ1-1, is as follows: SAVISQKPSRDICQRGTSLTIQCQVDSQVTMMFWYRQQPGQSLTLIATANQGSEATYESGFVIDKFPISRPNLTFSTLTVSNMSPEDSSIYLCSGGLNTEAFFGQGTRLTVV.

There are a few counts of this clone. The V and J genes are TRBV30 and TRBJ1-1, with a weak D call TRBD1 (6 bases). Trimming removed 0 bases from V and 1 base from J, with 12 bases in between. The germline V gene has CDR1 GTSNPN and CDR2 SVGIG (reference sequence). CDR3 size: 15 residues. CDR3: CAWSVLGRGNTEAFF. CDR3 in DNA: TGTGCCTGGAGTGTACTCGGCAGGGGGAACACTGAAGCTTTCTTT. The variable domain in full, completed from reference TRBV30 and TRBJ1-1, reads SQTIHQWPATLVQPVGSPLSLECTVEGTSNPNLYWYRQAAGRGLQLLFYSVGIGQISSEVPQNLSASRPQDRQFILSSKKLLLSDSGFYLCAWSVLGRGNTEAFFGQGTRLTVV.

V is TRBV30 and J is TRBJ1-4; no definite D call. Trimming shortened V by 0 bases and J by 8 bases, and 10 bases separated the two germline ends. CDR3 length: 13 residues. In germline, CDR1 is GTSNPN, CDR2 SVGIG (reference sequence). The CDR3 region has the DNA TGTGCCTGGAGTGTATCGGGGAGAGAAAAACTGTTTTTT. Translated: CAWSVSGREKLFF. Full variable domain (remainder filled in from reference TRBV30 and TRBJ1-4): SQTIHQWPATLVQPVGSPLSLECTVEGTSNPNLYWYRQAAGRGLQLLFYSVGIGQISSEVPQNLSASRPQDRQFILSSKKLLLSDSGFYLCAWSVSGREKLFFGSGTQLSVL.

There are a few counts of this clone. The rearrangement uses TRBV5-1 and TRBJ2-7, with D hard to call. This CDR3 has 10 residues. Trimming took off 4 bases at V and 3 bases at J, with 2 bases between the two ends. CDR1 SGHRS and CDR2 YFSETQ come from the germline V gene. The CDR3: CASSHYEQYF. In DNA, the CDR3 is TGCGCCAGCAGCCACTACGAGCAGTACTTC.

The chain has TRBV6-5 and TRBJ1-2; no clear D gene. Germline V gene sequence: CDR1 MNHEY, CDR2 SVGAGI. The CDR3 loop spans 13 amino acids. Trimming took 0 bases from V and 7 from J, leaving 9 bases between them. In nucleotides, the CDR3 is TGTGCCAGCAGTTACTCGAATCTCGCTGGCTACACCTTC. Its protein is CASSYSNLAGYTF.

This CDR3 is CASSLAPVDTQYF. In nucleotides, the CDR3 is TGTGCCAGCAGCTTAGCGCCTGTAGATACGCAGTATTTT. The rearrangement links TRBV7-2 to TRBJ2-3; D is ambiguous. Germline V gene lookup returns CDR1 SGHTA and CDR2 FQGNSA. The V end was cut by 0 bases, the J end by 5 bases, with 6 bases between. The CDR3 is 13 amino acids.

The V and J genes are TRBV11-1 and TRBJ1-1; no reliable D call. The V and J ends lost 5 bases and 7 bases respectively, with 8 bases between them. Germline V gene lookup returns CDR1 SGHAT and CDR2 FQDESV (reference sequence). This CDR3 region has 11 residues. CDR3 DNA sequence: TGTGCCAGCAGCGCAAAGTATGAAGCTTTCTTT. Amino acid sequence: CASSAKYEAFF.

The chain uses TRBV4-2 and TRBJ2-4, with TRBD1 identical over 9 bases. V lost 0 bases to trimming and J lost 0 bases; unmatched junction nucleotides: 3. This CDR3 has 17 amino acids. Looked up from germline, CDR1 is LGHNA and CDR2 is YNFKEQ. Here the CDR3 reads CASSQDGTGLAKNIQYF. The CDR3 DNA sequence: TGTGCCAGCAGCCAAGACGGGACAGGGCTAGCCAAAAACATTCAGTACTTC.

The chain has TRBV30 and TRBJ2-5, with 8 nucleotides matching TRBD2. The J segment lost 4 bases and the V segment lost 2 bases, leaving 9 bases of the junction unmatched. This CDR3 region has 15 residues. Per the germline V gene, CDR1 is GTSNPN and CDR2 is SVGIG (reference sequence). In nucleotides, the CDR3 is TGTGCCTGGAGTATCGACAGCGGGGGCGGAGAGACCCAGTACTTC. Residues: CAWSIDSGGGETQYF.

V usage is TRBV30 and J usage is TRBJ1-1; TRBD1 matches 7 bases. This CDR3 spans 18 amino acids. Trimming cost V 5 bases and J 3 bases; bases outside gene matches: 21. Per germline, CDR1 GTSNPN and CDR2 SVGIG (reference sequence). CDR3 bases: TGTGCCTGGGGAGATGGCCGAAAAACCGGGACAGCATACACTGAAGCTTTCTTT. As protein: CAWGDGRKTGTAYTEAFF.

The rearrangement joins TRBV23-1 to TRBJ1-6, with 7 bases lining up with TRBD1. TRBV23-1 is known as an ORF, though its function is uncertain. Unmatched junction bases numbered 17, after V lost 8 bases and J lost 7 bases. CDR3 length equals 17 residues. The CDR3 sequence: CASVRKQGTSSNSPLHF. CDR3 nucleotides: TGCGCCAGCGTACGCAAACAGGGGACATCCTCCAATTCACCCCTCCACTTT.

This chain uses TRBV29-1 with TRBJ1-2, with D perhaps TRBD1 (5 bases). Germline V gene lookup returns CDR1 SQVTM and CDR2 ANQGSEA. The CDR3 length is 16 residues. V was shortened by 1 base and J by 1 base, with 16 bases between the two germline ends. The CDR3: CSVEVRGLRYNYGYTF. The DNA for the CDR3 is TGCAGCGTTGAAGTAAGGGGTTTACGTTATAACTATGGCTACACCTTC.

The rearrangement uses TRBV7-2 and TRBJ2-5; D remains ambiguous. The CDR3 is made up of 14 amino acids. V lost 2 bases and J 2 bases, leaving 9 bases between the germline ends. The V gene's germline CDR1 is SGHTA and CDR2 FQGNSA. CDR3 DNA sequence: TGTGCCAGCAGCTTACCGCCACGGCAAGAGACCCAGTACTTC. This sequence encodes CASSLPPRQETQYF.

V gene TRBV5-6 combines with J gene TRBJ2-1; D unresolved. From germline, CDR1 is SGHDT and CDR2 YYEEEE. This CDR3 is built from 11 residues. Trimming left V 1 base short and J 4 bases short, with 0 bases between. DNA of the CDR3: TGTGCCAGCAGCTTGTACAATGAGCAGTTCTTC. Translation: CASSLYNEQFF.

The V call is TRBV5-1, the J call TRBJ1-1; a weak D match, TRBD1 (6 bases). This CDR3 has 14 amino acids. V dropped 6 bases and J dropped 4 bases, with 16 bases sitting between them. Germline CDR1 reads SGHRS; CDR2 reads YFSETQ. The CDR3 DNA is TGCGCCAGCACTCGAAGTGGAGGGGGCACTGAAGCTTTCTTT. As protein: CASTRSGGGTEAFF.

The V gene is TRBV15, the J gene TRBJ1-1, with 9 bases fitting TRBD1. From germline, CDR1 is LNHNV and CDR2 YYDKDF (reference sequence). This CDR3 has 15 amino acids. J was trimmed by 5 bases and V by 1 base; bases with no gene match: 5. The CDR3 sequence: CATSRGQGEGTEAFF. In DNA, the CDR3 is TGTGCCACCAGCAGAGGACAGGGGGAAGGGACTGAAGCTTTCTTT.

This chain connects TRBV6-5 to TRBJ2-7; D is possibly TRBD1 (6 bases). There are 14 residues in the CDR3. Germline lookup yields CDR1 MNHEY and CDR2 SVGAGI. The V and J ends lost 4 bases and 0 bases respectively, with 10 bases between them. This CDR3 reads CASSSLTGSYEQYF. The CDR3 DNA reads as TGTGCCAGCAGTTCCTTGACAGGCTCCTACGAGCAGTACTTC.

A few counts support this clone. Other DNA sequences in this sample translate to the same CDR3. The chain links TRBV29-1 to TRBJ1-5; the D gene is possibly TRBD1 (5 bases). The CDR3 sequence is 12 residues long. From germline, CDR1 is SQVTM and CDR2 ANQGSEA. Trimming shortened V by 6 bases and J by 2 bases, and 8 bases separated the two germline ends. The CDR3 nucleotides are TGCAGCGTCTTACAGGGCAATCAGCCCCAGCATTTT. It specifies CSVLQGNQPQHF.

The chain combines TRBV30 with TRBJ1-1; the D is unclear. Germline CDR1 and CDR2: GTSNPN and SVGIG (reference sequence). The V and J ends lost 5 bases and 1 base respectively, with 17 bases between them. There are 15 residues in the CDR3. CDR3 in DNA: TGTGCCTGGGGCACGACCGGGTCTCGGAACACTGAAGCTTTCTTT. Translating gives CAWGTTGSRNTEAFF.

The chain is built from TRBV6-5 and TRBJ2-4, with a possible D match to TRBD1 (6 bases). The CDR3 spans 14 residues. Germline CDR1 MNHEY, CDR2 SVGAGI. The V end was cut by 6 bases, the J end by 2 bases, with 11 bases between. The chain's CDR3 is CASRLQGSKNIQYF. CDR3 nucleotide sequence: TGTGCCAGCAGACTACAGGGATCCAAAAACATTCAGTACTTC.

The chain joins TRBV7-2 to TRBJ2-3; TRBD2 is a possible D gene (6 bases). Trimming left V 5 bases short and J 4 bases short, with 22 bases between. CDR3 length equals 17 residues. The V gene's germline CDR1 is SGHTA and CDR2 FQGNSA. In DNA, the CDR3 is TGTGCCAGCAGCAGACTAGGCGGAACCCTTGCTGCAGATACGCAGTATTTT. Its protein product is CASSRLGGTLAADTQYF.